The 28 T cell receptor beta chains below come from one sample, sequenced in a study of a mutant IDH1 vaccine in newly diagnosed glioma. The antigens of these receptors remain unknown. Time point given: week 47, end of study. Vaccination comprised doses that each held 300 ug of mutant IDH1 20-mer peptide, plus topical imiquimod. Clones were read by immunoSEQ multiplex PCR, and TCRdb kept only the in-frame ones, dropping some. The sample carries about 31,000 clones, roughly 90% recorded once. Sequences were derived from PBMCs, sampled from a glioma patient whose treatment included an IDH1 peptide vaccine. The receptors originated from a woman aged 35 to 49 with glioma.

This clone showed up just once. In DNA, the CDR3 is TGTGCCATCAGTGATTCTACAGGGGGCGCAGCTTTCTTT. It specifies CAISDSTGGAAFF. The genes are TRBV10-3 and TRBJ1-1; 9 bases are a match to TRBD1. This CDR3 region has 13 residues. Trimming removed 3 bases from V and 10 bases from J; junction bases left unmatched: 6. CDR1 and CDR2 (germline): ENHRY, SYGVKD.

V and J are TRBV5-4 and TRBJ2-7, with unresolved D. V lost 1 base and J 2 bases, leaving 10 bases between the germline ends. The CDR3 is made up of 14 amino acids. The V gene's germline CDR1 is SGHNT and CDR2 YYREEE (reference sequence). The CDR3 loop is CASSLQTGTYEQYF. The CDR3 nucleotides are TGTGCCAGCAGCTTGCAAACGGGCACCTACGAGCAGTACTTC.

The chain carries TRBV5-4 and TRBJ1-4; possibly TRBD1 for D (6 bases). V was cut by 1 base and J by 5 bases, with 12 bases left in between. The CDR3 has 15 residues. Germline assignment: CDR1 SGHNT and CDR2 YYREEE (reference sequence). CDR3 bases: TGTGCCAGCAGCTTGAACAGGGCTGTGAATGAAAAACTGTTTTTT. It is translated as CASSLNRAVNEKLFF.

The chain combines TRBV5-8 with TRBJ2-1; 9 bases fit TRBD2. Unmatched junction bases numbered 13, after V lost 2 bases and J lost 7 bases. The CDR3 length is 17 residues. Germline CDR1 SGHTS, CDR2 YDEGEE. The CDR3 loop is CASSFFYGGGAGNEQFF. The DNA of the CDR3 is TGTGCCAGCAGCTTCTTTTACGGCGGGGGGGCGGGAAATGAGCAGTTCTTC.

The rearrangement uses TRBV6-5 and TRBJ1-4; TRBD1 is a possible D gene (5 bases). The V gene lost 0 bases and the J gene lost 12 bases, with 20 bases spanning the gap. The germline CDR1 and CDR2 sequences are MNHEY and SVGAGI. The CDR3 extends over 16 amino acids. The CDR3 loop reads CASSYSPQVRRGELFF. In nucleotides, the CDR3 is TGTGCCAGCAGTTACTCACCACAGGTCAGAAGAGGGGAACTGTTTTTT.

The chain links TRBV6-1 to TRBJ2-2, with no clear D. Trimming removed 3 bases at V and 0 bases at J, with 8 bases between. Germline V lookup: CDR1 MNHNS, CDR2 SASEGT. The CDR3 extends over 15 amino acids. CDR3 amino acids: CASSEGSANTGELFF. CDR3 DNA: TGTGCCAGCAGTGAGGGTTCTGCGAACACCGGGGAGCTGTTTTTT.

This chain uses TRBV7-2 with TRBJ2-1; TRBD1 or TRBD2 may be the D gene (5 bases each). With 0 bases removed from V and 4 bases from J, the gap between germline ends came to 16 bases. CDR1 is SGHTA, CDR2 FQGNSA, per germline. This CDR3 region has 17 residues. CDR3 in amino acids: CASSLAFGTAAYNEQFF. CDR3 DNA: TGTGCCAGCAGCTTAGCATTTGGGACCGCCGCGTACAATGAGCAGTTCTTC.

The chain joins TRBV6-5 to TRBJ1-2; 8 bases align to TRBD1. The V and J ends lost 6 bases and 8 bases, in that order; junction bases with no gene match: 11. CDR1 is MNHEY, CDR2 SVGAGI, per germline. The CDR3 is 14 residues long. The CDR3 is CASSPDRGPYGYTF. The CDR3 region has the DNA TGTGCCAGCAGCCCCGACAGGGGCCCTTACGGCTACACCTTC.

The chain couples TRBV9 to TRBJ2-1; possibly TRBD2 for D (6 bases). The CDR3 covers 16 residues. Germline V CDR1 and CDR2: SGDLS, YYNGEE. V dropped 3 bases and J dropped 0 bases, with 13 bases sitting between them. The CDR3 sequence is CASSDQRASSYNEQFF. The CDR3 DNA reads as TGTGCCAGCAGCGACCAGCGGGCGAGCTCCTACAATGAGCAGTTCTTC.

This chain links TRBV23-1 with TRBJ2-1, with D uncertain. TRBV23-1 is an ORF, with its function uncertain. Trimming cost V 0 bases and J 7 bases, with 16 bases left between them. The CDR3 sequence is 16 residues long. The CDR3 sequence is CASSQSIKGPWNEQFF. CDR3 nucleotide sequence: TGCGCCAGCAGTCAATCTATAAAGGGTCCTTGGAATGAGCAGTTCTTC.

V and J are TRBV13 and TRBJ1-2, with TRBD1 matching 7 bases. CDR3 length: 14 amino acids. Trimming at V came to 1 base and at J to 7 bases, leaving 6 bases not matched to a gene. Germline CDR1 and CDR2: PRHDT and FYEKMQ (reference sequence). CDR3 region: CASSLEGGGSGYTF. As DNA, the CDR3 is TGTGCCAGCAGCTTAGAGGGAGGGGGCAGTGGCTACACCTTC. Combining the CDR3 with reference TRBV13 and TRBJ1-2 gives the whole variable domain AAGVIQSPRHLIKEKRETATLKCYPIPRHDTVYWYQQGPGQDPQFLISFYEKMQSDKGSIPDRFSAQQFSDYHSELNMSSLELGDSALYFCASSLEGGGSGYTFGSGTRLTVV.

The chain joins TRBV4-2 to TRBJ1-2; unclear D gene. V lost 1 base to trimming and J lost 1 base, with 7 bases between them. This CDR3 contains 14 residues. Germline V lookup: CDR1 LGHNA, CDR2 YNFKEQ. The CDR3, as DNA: TGTGCCAGCAGCCAAGTGGGGAATAACTATGGCTACACCTTC. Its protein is CASSQVGNNYGYTF.

CDR3 DNA: TGTGCCAGCAGTGAATTAGTTAGGCGGCAGACAGATACGCAGTATTTT. Translating it yields CASSELVRRQTDTQYF. V usage is TRBV6-1 and J usage is TRBJ2-3, with unresolved D. CDR1 MNHNS and CDR2 SASEGT come from the germline V gene. The length of the CDR3 is 16 residues. The V end was cut by 2 bases, the J end by 3 bases, with 15 bases between.

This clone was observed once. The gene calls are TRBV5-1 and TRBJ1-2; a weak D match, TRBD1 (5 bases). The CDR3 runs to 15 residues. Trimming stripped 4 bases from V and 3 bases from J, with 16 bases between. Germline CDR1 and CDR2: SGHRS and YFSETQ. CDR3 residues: CASSDGQGEYYGYTF. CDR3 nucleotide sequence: TGCGCCAGCAGCGATGGACAAGGCGAATACTATGGCTACACCTTC.

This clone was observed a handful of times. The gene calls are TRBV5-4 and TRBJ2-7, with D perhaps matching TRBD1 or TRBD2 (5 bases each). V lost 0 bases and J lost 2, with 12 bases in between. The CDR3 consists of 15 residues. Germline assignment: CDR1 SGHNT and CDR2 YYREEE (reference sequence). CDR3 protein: CASSLGGTATYEQYF. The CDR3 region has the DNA TGTGCCAGCAGCTTGGGTGGGACGGCGACCTACGAGCAGTACTTC.

CDR3 nucleotide sequence: TGTGCCAGCAGTGCTGGGACTGGAAACACCATATATTTT. This encodes CASSAGTGNTIYF. The V call is TRBV2, the J call TRBJ1-3, with D hard to call. The CDR3 extends over 13 amino acids. V gave up 4 bases and J gave up 2 bases, with 6 bases separating them. Germline CDR1 SNHLY, CDR2 FYNNEI.

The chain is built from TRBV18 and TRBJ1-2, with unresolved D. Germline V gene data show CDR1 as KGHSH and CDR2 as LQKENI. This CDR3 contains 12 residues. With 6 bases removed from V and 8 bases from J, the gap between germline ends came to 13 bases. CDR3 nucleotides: TGTGCCAGCTCCGGTCTGTTAAAAGGCTACACCTTC. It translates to CASSGLLKGYTF. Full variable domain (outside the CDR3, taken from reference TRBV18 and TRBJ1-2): NAGVMQNPRHLVRRRGQEARLRCSPMKGHSHVYWYRQLPEEGLKFMVYLQKENIIDESGMPKERFSAEFPKEGPSILRIQQVVRGDSAAYFCASSGLLKGYTFGSGTRLTVV.

CDR3 DNA sequence: TGTGCCAGCAGTGAATGGGGGATGAACACTGAAGCTTTCTTT. It is translated as CASSEWGMNTEAFF. V is TRBV2 and J is TRBJ1-1; D is perhaps TRBD1 (5 bases). This CDR3 region has 14 residues. Trimming stripped 2 bases from V and 0 bases from J, with 7 bases between. The germline gives CDR1 SNHLY, CDR2 FYNNEI. The complete variable domain, with remaining parts taken from reference TRBV2 and TRBJ1-1, reads EPEVTQTPSHQVTQMGQEVILRCVPISNHLYFYWYRQILGQKVEFLVSFYNNEISEKSEIFDDQFSVERPDGSNFTLKIRSTKLEDSAMYFCASSEWGMNTEAFFGQGTRLTVV.

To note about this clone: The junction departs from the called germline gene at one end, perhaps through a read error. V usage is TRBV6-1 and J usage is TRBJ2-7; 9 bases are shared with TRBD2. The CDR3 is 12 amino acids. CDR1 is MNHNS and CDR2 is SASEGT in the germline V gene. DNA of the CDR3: TGTGCCAGCAGTGAGGGGGCTAGCGGGGACAACTTC. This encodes CASSEGASGDNF.

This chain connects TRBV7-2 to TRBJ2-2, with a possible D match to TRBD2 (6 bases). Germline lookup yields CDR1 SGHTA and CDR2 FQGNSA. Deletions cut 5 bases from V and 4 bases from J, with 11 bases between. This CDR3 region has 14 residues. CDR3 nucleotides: TGTGCCAGCAGCCAGAGGACTATCACCGGGGAGCTGTTTTTT. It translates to CASSQRTITGELFF.

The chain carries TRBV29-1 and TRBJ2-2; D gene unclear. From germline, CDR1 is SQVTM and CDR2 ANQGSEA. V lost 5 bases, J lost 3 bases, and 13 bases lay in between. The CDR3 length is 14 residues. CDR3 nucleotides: TGCAGCGTTTTGGGGATGGCGGACACCGGGGAGCTGTTTTTT. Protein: CSVLGMADTGELFF.

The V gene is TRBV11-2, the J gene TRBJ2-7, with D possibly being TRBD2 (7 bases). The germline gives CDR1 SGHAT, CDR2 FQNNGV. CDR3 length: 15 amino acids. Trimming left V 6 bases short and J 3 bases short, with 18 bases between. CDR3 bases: TGTGCCAGCAGGTCCGGAGGGGGGAGGGTCTACGAGCAGTACTTC. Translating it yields CASRSGGGRVYEQYF.

The CDR3 loop reads CASSLALAGVSEQYF. Here the CDR3 DNA reads TGTGCCAGCAGTTTAGCCCTAGCGGGAGTCAGCGAGCAGTACTTC. The rearrangement joins TRBV27 to TRBJ2-7, with 10 bases fitting TRBD2. The germline CDR1 and CDR2 sequences are MNHEY and SMNVEV (reference sequence). The V gene end was trimmed by 2 bases and the J gene end by 6 bases; junction bases not matched to a gene: 7. The CDR3 is 15 amino acids.

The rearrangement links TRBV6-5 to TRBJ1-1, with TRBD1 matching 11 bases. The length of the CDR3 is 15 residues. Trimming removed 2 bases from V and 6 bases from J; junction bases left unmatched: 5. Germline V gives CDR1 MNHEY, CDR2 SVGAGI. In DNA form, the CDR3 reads TGTGCCAGCAGTTACGCGGACAGGGGGCGAGCTGAAGCTTTCTTT. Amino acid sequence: CASSYADRGRAEAFF.

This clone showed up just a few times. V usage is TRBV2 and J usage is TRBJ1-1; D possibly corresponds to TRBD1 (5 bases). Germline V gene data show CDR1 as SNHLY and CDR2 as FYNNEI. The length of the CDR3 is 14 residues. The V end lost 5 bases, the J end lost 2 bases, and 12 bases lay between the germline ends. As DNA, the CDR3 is TGTGCCAGCAGTCGGCAGGGTATCAACACTGAAGCTTTCTTT. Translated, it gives CASSRQGINTEAFF.

CDR3 amino acids: CASSDRVGNQPQHF. The CDR3 region has the DNA TGTGCCAGCAGTGACAGGGTTGGCAATCAGCCCCAGCATTTT. The chain recombines TRBV2 with TRBJ1-5; D perhaps matches TRBD1 (5 bases). This CDR3 is 14 amino acids long. CDR1 and CDR2 (germline): SNHLY, FYNNEI. Trimming took 3 bases from V and 2 from J, leaving 8 bases between them.

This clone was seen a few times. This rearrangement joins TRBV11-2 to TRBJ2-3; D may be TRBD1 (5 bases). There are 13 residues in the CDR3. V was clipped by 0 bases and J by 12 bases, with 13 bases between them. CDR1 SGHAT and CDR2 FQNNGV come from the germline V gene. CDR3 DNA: TGTGCCAGCAGCTTAGACTTCTGGGGCCCCCAGTATTTT. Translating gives CASSLDFWGPQYF.

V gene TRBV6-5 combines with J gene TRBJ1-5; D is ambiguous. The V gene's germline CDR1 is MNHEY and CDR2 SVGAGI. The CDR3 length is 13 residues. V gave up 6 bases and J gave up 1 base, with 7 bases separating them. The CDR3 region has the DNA TGTGCCAGCAGCCCCGCCAGCAATCAGCCCCAGCATTTT. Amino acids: CASSPASNQPQHF.